Following are 27 T cell receptor beta chains from one sample sequenced in a study of blood T cells in healthy people across ages. For the second PCR, which ran for roughly 6 to 11 cycles, a sample-barcoded 5' primer and a J-beta primer mix were used. TCRdb passed the 5' RACE reads through MiXCR, listing each CDR3 protein once. Of just under 750,000 distinct CDR3 sequences in the sample, 20% to 25% were seen once. Material for sequencing was blood. The receptors stem from a man in his 70s in good health.

This clonotype was found a few times. Germline and junction disagree at one end, which may indicate a read error. The chain is built from TRBV29-1 and TRBJ1-3; unclear D gene. The CDR3 is 12 amino acids. Germline V gene lookup returns CDR1 SQVTM and CDR2 ANQGSEA. CDR3 amino acids: CSVTVPGNTTYF. CDR3 sequence (DNA): TGCAGCGTAACTGTCCCTGGAAACACCACATATTTT.

This clonotype was observed a few times. The chain carries TRBV6-2 or TRBV6-3 and TRBJ1-2; the D is unclear. CDR1 and CDR2 from the germline V gene are MNHEY and SVGEGT. V dropped 0 bases and J dropped 6 bases, with 8 bases sitting between them. The CDR3 spans 13 residues. Here the CDR3 DNA reads TGTGCCAGCAGTTACTCGCAGGTCCATGGCTACACCTTC. Protein sequence: CASSYSQVHGYTF.

The gene calls are TRBV6-6 and TRBJ1-6, with a tentative D call TRBD1 (5 bases). Trimming took 2 bases from V and 8 from J, leaving 10 bases between them. Germline V gives CDR1 MNHNY, CDR2 SVGAGI (reference sequence). This CDR3 contains 14 residues. The CDR3 sequence: CASSYAGSDSPLHF. The CDR3, as DNA: TGTGCCAGCAGTTACGCAGGGTCGGATTCACCCCTCCACTTT.

This clonotype was seen only a few times. The chain carries TRBV6-6 and TRBJ2-7; D is perhaps TRBD2 (5 bases). The V and J ends lost 2 bases and 3 bases respectively, with 8 bases between them. The V gene's germline CDR1 is MNHNY and CDR2 SVGAGI (reference sequence). The CDR3 consists of 13 residues. The CDR3: CASSYAAGYEQYV. In DNA form, the CDR3 reads TGTGCCAGCAGTTACGCTGCGGGCTACGAGCAGTACGTC.

Many counts were recorded for this clonotype. The chain couples TRBV7-2 to TRBJ2-1; no reliable D call. Trimming removed 3 bases at V and 6 bases at J, with 9 bases between. This CDR3 contains 13 residues. CDR1 and CDR2 (germline): SGHTA, FQGNSA. DNA for the CDR3: TGTGCCAGCAGCTTTTCTAGGCCCAATGAGCAGTTCTTC. Its protein product is CASSFSRPNEQFF.

CDR3 coding DNA: TGTGCCAGCTCAACCGGACCGGGACAAGAGACCCAGTACTTC. Encoded protein: CASSTGPGQETQYF. V usage is TRBV18 and J usage is TRBJ2-5, with a weak D call TRBD2 (5 bases). V lost 5 bases and J 2 bases, leaving 12 bases between the germline ends. This CDR3 has 14 residues. Germline V lookup: CDR1 KGHSH, CDR2 LQKENI.

The CDR3 region has the DNA TGTGCCAGCAGTAGGGTCCCAGAGACCCAGTACTTC. Its translation is CASSRVPETQYF. This chain joins TRBV28 and TRBJ2-5; D unresolved. The CDR3 consists of 12 residues. The V and J ends lost 5 bases and 4 bases respectively, with 8 bases between them. The germline V gene has CDR1 MDHEN and CDR2 SYDVKM.

In the case of this clonotype: At one of its ends the junction is not consistent with the germline gene, which may arise from a read error. The J gene is TRBJ2-1, the V gene TRBV5-1, with D unresolved. The DNA end favors TRBJ2-7, so the J call may be wrong. Germline V gene data show CDR1 as SGHRS and CDR2 as YFSETQ. This CDR3 is 15 amino acids long. The CDR3 region is CAGSLDGSSSYEQYF. CDR3 DNA: TGCGCCGGCAGCTTGGACGGGTCCAGCTCCTACGAGCAGTACTTC.

This clonotype has just a few counts. This chain uses TRBV4-3 with TRBJ2-1; D could derive from TRBD1 or TRBD2 (5 bases each). The germline V gene has CDR1 LGHNA and CDR2 YSLEER. V was pared by 0 bases and J by 10 bases, with 13 bases between. The CDR3 loop spans 14 amino acids. CDR3 residues: CASSQDFWDGEQFF. The DNA for the CDR3 is TGCGCCAGCAGCCAAGATTTTTGGGACGGGGAGCAGTTCTTC.

V is TRBV20-1 and J is TRBJ1-1; 7 nucleotides agree with TRBD1. V trimming: 0 bases; J trimming: 3 bases; junction bases outside the gene matches: 7. The CDR3 has 15 amino acids. Germline lookup yields CDR1 DFQATT and CDR2 SNEGSKA (reference sequence). The CDR3 DNA sequence: TGCAGTGCTAGAGACCAAGGGGGCTGGGACACTGAAGCTTTCTTT. Its protein is CSARDQGGWDTEAFF.

The chain couples TRBV20-1 to TRBJ2-2; D is undetermined. V dropped 3 bases and J dropped 5 bases, with 7 bases sitting between them. CDR1 DFQATT and CDR2 SNEGSKA come from the germline V gene (reference sequence). The CDR3 contains 12 residues. The CDR3 DNA is TGCAGTGCTAGGGAGTATACCGGGGAGCTGTTTTTT. This encodes CSAREYTGELFF.

The chain couples TRBV12-3 or TRBV12-4 to TRBJ1-5; 7 bases map to TRBD1. V shed 6 bases, J shed 5 bases, and the junction held 7 bases outside the gene matches. The CDR3 contains 14 residues. The CDR3 coding sequence is TGTGCCAGCAGCCAGACAGGGCCCGATCAGCCCCAGCATTTT. Amino acids: CASSQTGPDQPQHF.

This clonotype was counted between two and nine times. The CDR3: CASSQEEGVLDTQYF. The CDR3 region has the DNA TGTGCCAGCAGCCAAGAGGAAGGCGTTCTAGATACGCAGTATTTT. The chain employs TRBV3-1 and TRBJ2-3; no reliable D call. The CDR3 runs 15 residues. Germline V gene sequence: CDR1 LGHDT, CDR2 YNNKEL (reference sequence). Trimming removed 0 bases at V and 5 bases at J, with 12 bases between.

This chain joins TRBV10-3 and TRBJ2-3; D gene unclear. V shed 6 bases and J shed 2 bases, with 15 bases lying between them. The germline V gene has CDR1 ENHRY and CDR2 SYGVKD. This CDR3 has 15 amino acids. The CDR3 sequence is CAIRQQLRPTDTQYF. Written as DNA, the CDR3 is TGTGCCATCAGGCAGCAACTTAGGCCCACAGATACGCAGTATTTT.

Ten or more counts support this clonotype. V is TRBV15 and J is TRBJ1-6; D is unresolved. Looked up from germline, CDR1 is LNHNV and CDR2 is YYDKDF (reference sequence). The CDR3 is 17 amino acids. V lost 0 bases and J lost 0, with 9 bases in between. CDR3 amino acids: CATSRERPSSYNSPLHF. Written as DNA, the CDR3 is TGTGCCACCAGCAGAGAACGGCCGAGCTCCTATAATTCACCCCTCCACTTT.

This clonotype was counted only a few times. This chain joins TRBV12-3 or TRBV12-4 and TRBJ2-7; the match to TRBD1 covers 7 bases. The J segment lost 6 bases and the V segment lost 3 bases, leaving 5 bases of the junction unmatched. The CDR3 totals 13 residues. The DNA of the CDR3 is TGTGCCAGCAGTTTCCCCAGGGGGTTCGAGCAGTACTTC. Translated: CASSFPRGFEQYF.

V is TRBV20-1 and J is TRBJ1-5; the D gene is possibly TRBD1 (6 bases). Germline loops: CDR1 DFQATT, CDR2 SNEGSKA (reference sequence). The ends were cut back, 5 bases at V and 7 bases at J, with 18 bases in the middle. The CDR3 extends over 14 amino acids. Here the CDR3 DNA reads TGCAGTGCTGGGGACCACAGGGCTGGACAGCCCCAGCATTTT. Amino acid sequence: CSAGDHRAGQPQHF.

There are many counts of this clonotype. This chain connects TRBV5-1 to TRBJ2-7; 11 bases are shared with TRBD2. This CDR3 contains 15 residues. Trimming took 4 bases from V and 0 from J; bases not matched to a gene: 3. CDR1 is SGHRS, CDR2 YFSETQ, per germline. CDR3 sequence reads: CASSLLAGGSYEQYF. CDR3 nucleotide sequence: TGCGCCAGCAGCCTCCTAGCGGGAGGCTCCTACGAGCAGTACTTC.

This clonotype has a handful of counts. The chain combines TRBV7-9 with TRBJ1-2; D is unclear. CDR3 length equals 13 residues. Germline CDR1 is SEHNR and CDR2 is FQNEAQ (reference sequence). V lost 1 base to trimming and J lost 4 bases, with 7 bases between them. This CDR3 is CASSLEVTYGYTF. DNA of the CDR3: TGTGCCAGCAGCTTAGAAGTTACCTATGGCTACACCTTC.

The rearrangement links TRBV12-3 or TRBV12-4 to TRBJ1-1; 8 bases agree with TRBD1. Unmatched junction bases numbered 6, after V lost 6 bases and J lost 6 bases. This CDR3 is 13 amino acids long. The CDR3 region is CASRGQGWAEAFF. DNA for the CDR3: TGTGCCAGCAGAGGACAGGGATGGGCTGAAGCTTTCTTT.

A few counts support this clonotype. The chain has TRBV5-5 and TRBJ2-3, with TRBD2 identical over 7 bases. Germline V gene data show CDR1 as SGHKS and CDR2 as YYEKEE (reference sequence). The CDR3 contains 16 residues. Unmatched junction bases numbered 8, after V lost 3 bases and J lost 1 base. Here the CDR3 reads CASSSLRDYRTDTQYF. Written as DNA, the CDR3 is TGTGCCAGCAGCTCCCTCCGGGACTACCGCACAGATACGCAGTATTTT. The whole variable domain, remainder taken from reference TRBV5-5 and TRBJ2-3, is DAGVTQSPTHLIKTRGQQVTLRCSPISGHKSVSWYQQVLGQGPQFIFQYYEKEERGRGNFPDRFSARQFPNYSSELNVNALLLGDSALYLCASSSLRDYRTDTQYFGPGTRLTVL.

This clonotype was observed at least ten times. V and J are TRBV14 and TRBJ2-1; D remains ambiguous. CDR3 length: 15 residues. Germline CDR1 and CDR2: SGHDN and FVKESK. V lost 0 bases, J lost 6 bases, and 12 bases lay in between. This CDR3 reads CASSQEFRVSNEQFF. The CDR3, as DNA: TGTGCCAGCAGCCAAGAATTTAGGGTTTCCAATGAGCAGTTCTTC.

This clonotype was found a few times. This sequence joins TRBV6-5 and TRBJ1-3; D call uncertain. CDR3 length: 15 residues. Germline-derived CDR1 and CDR2 are MNHEY and SVGAGI. The ends were cut back, 6 bases at V and 4 bases at J, with 16 bases in the middle. The CDR3 DNA follows: TGTGCCAGCAGGACGGGAGAGGGATGGGGAAACACCATATATTTT. Translated, it gives CASRTGEGWGNTIYF.

The chain combines TRBV6-6 with TRBJ2-7; D unclear. CDR3 length: 13 amino acids. The germline V gene has CDR1 MNHNY and CDR2 SVGAGI (reference sequence). The V end lost 6 bases, the J end lost 5 bases, and 14 bases lay between the germline ends. The CDR3, as DNA: TGTGCCAGCAGACCGACCGGGCGCGACGAGCAGTACGTC. Encoded protein: CASRPTGRDEQYV.

This clonotype showed up just a few times. V gene TRBV6-2 or TRBV6-3 combines with J gene TRBJ2-5; 10 positions match TRBD2. TRBJ2-7 matches the DNA end more closely, so the J call is doubtful. Germline V gene lookup returns CDR1 MNHEY and CDR2 SVGEGT. CDR3 length: 15 amino acids. The CDR3 here is CASSPGLAVIYEQYV. Here the CDR3 DNA reads TGTGCCAGCAGCCCCGGACTAGCGGTTATATACGAGCAGTACGTC.

The chain has TRBV29-1 and TRBJ2-7, with D perhaps being TRBD1 or TRBD2 (5 bases each). CDR3 length equals 12 residues. Trimming stripped 3 bases from V and 4 bases from J, with 10 bases between. Germline CDR1 reads SQVTM; CDR2 reads ANQGSEA. This chain's CDR3 is CSVEGREYEQYF. The DNA for the CDR3 is TGCAGCGTTGAGGGCAGGGAGTACGAGCAGTACTTC.

This clonotype showed up many times. At one of its ends the junction is not consistent with the germline gene, which may arise from a read error. This chain connects TRBV5-1 to TRBJ2-5; D not resolved. The CDR3 is made up of 11 amino acids. CDR1 is SGHRS and CDR2 is YFSETQ in the germline V gene. CDR3 nucleotide sequence: TGTGCCAGCAGTACTCAAGAGACCCAGTACTTC. Protein: CASSTQETQYF.